A single T cell receptor beta chain is shown here with its context. What this receptor recognizes is not known. It has no much larger one-base neighbor in the sample; base qualities were not kept. The sample comes from a study of blood T cell repertoires in COVID-19 (dated by TCRdb to about 2020). About the study as a whole: Samples covering the acute and convalescent phases of COVID-19 were provided by collaborators in the United States, Italy and Spain. The prospective study material was composed of cDNA or gDNA derived from T cells, B-cell-depleted T cells, or PBMCs. Subjects who had been exposed to COVID-19, were actively infected with it, or had recovered from it provided the deeply sampled blood TCRbeta repertoires that made up the dataset. A freely available public database, intended as a resource for researchers studying the immune response to SARS-CoV-2, is where the repertoires were released. The samples were drawn from two sources: the first 160 participants of the ongoing ImmuneRACE study, and 1,000 to 1,500 subjects contributed by 6 global collaborators. Sample metadata almost always included a de-identified subject ID, COVID-19 status, age in years and sex. Where HLA class I and class II types were available, the types were taken from metadata supplied by the sample provider, not from assay-based typing.

Beyond this particular receptor, the publication reports: How much clinical and demographic metadata was included differed by source and by participant, and the metadata was provided uncurated.

CDR1 and CDR2 are drawn from the germline V gene: SGHRS, YFSETQ. Inclusive of the bounding cysteine and phenylalanine, the CDR3 is 13 residues long. The sequence is cut down to CDR3 DNA, 39 bases in frame from base 1. The germline V and J ends show losses of 6 bases and 9 bases respectively, and no gene match explains 10 bases of the junction. Collaborating institutions collected whole blood in K2EDTA tubes following their own protocols. For TCRbeta analysis, collaborators shipped samples in one of three forms: frozen whole blood, isolated PBMCs, or DNA extracted from either of those sample types. TCRbeta CDR3 regions were amplified from genomic DNA by means of the immunoSEQ Assay, a bias-controlled multiplex PCR. The paper's data handling went like this. Nucleated cell counts per sample were estimated from amplification of reference gene primers within the assay. To quantify the absolute abundance of each unique TCRbeta CDR3 rearrangement, sequence reads were collapsed and filtered. For each sample, productive Simpson clonality was calculated as the square root of Simpson's diversity index across productive rearrangements. Entries here come from immuneACCESS through TCRdb and include only in-frame sequences with V and J called. Some clones fail to appear in such tables; in the studies checked, an unresolved V gene covers under half of the shortfall, and the cause of the remainder is unknown. The V and J calls and clone size are taken from that table; D and trimming were inferred from the DNA. The sample records about 120,000 clones, roughly four fifths of which are singletons. In total, the top ten clones hold approximately 17% of the sample.

The sample comprised peripheral blood. The receptor was derived from a woman aged 55-70 years with acute or convalescent COVID-19. The chain employs TRBV5-1 and TRBJ2-7, and 9 bases in between align with TRBD1. In nucleotides, the sequence is TGCGCCAGCACACCGGACAGGGGTGCGGGGCAGTACTTC. Its translation is CASTPDRGAGQYF.